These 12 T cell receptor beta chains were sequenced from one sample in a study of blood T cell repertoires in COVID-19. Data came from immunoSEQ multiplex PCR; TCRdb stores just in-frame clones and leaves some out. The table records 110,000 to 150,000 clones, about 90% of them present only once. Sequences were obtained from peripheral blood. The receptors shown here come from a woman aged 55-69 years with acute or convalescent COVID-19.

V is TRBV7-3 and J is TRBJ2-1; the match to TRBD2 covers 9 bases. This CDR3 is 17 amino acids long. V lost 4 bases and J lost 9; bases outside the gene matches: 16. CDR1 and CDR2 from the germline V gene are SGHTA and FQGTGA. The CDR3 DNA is TGTGCCAGCAGCTCCGATCTGCTAGCGGGGAGGAATGGTGAGCAGTTCTTC. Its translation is CASSSDLLAGRNGEQFF.

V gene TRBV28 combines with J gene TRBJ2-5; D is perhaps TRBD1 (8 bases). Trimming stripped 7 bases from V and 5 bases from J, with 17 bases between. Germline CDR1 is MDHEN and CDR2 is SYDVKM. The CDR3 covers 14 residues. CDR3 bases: TGTGCCAGCAAATCCTACAGGGGGGGGGAGACCCAGTACTTC. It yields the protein CASKSYRGGETQYF.

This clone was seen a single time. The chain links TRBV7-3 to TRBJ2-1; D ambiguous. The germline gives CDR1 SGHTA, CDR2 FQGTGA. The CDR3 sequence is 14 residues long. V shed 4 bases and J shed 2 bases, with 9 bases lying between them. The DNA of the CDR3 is TGTGCCAGCAGCTCCGGGTTGCCCTACAATGAGCAGTTCTTC. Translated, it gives CASSSGLPYNEQFF. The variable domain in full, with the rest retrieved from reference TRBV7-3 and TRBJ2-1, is GAGVSQTPSNKVTEKGKYVELRCDPISGHTALYWYRQSLGQGPEFLIYFQGTGAADDSGLPNDRFFAVRPEGSVSTLKIQRTERGDSAVYLCASSSGLPYNEQFFGPGTRLTVL.

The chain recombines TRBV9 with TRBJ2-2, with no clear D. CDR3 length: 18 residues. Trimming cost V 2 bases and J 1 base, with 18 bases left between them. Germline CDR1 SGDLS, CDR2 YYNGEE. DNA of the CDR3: TGTGCCAGCAGCGTCCAACCCTGGGCTATATTGAACACCGGGGAGCTGTTTTTT. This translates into CASSVQPWAILNTGELFF.

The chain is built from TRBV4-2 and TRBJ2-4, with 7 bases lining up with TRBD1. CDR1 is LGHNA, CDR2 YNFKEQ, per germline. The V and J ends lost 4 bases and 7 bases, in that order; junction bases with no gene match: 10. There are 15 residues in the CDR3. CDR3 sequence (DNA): TGTGCCAGCAGCCCAATGCAGGGGGTCGGTAACATTCAGTACTTC. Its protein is CASSPMQGVGNIQYF.

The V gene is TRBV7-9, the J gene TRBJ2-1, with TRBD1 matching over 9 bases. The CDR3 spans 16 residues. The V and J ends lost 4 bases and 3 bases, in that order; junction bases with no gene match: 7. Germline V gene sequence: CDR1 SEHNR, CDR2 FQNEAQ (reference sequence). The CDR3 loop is CASSSQGQGNYNEQFF. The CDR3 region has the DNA TGTGCCAGCAGCTCGCAAGGACAGGGGAACTACAATGAGCAGTTCTTC.

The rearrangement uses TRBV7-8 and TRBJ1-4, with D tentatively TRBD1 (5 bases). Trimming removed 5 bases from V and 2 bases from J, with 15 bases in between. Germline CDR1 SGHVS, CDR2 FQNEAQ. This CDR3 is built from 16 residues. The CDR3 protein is CASSLRRGRTNEKLFF. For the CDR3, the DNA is TGTGCCAGCAGCCTTAGGCGGGGACGGACTAATGAAAAACTGTTTTTT.

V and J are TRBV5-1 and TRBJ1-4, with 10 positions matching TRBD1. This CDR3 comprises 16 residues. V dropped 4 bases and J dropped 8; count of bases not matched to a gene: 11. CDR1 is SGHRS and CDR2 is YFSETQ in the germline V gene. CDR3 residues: CASSPGTGVLKEKLFF. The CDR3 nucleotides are TGCGCCAGCAGCCCTGGGACAGGGGTATTAAAGGAAAAACTGTTTTTT.

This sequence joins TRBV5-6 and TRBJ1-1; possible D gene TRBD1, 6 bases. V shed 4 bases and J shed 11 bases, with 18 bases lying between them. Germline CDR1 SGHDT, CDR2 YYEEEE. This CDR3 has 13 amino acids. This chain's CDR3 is CASSPSTGRPAFF. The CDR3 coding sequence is TGTGCCAGCAGCCCATCGACAGGCAGACCGGCTTTCTTT.

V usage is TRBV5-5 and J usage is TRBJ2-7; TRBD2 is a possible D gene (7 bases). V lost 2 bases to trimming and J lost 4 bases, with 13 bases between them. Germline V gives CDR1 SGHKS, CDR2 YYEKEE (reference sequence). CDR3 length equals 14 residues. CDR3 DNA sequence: TGTGCCAGCAGCTTCGGGCGGGGGCAATACGAGCAGTACTTC. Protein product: CASSFGRGQYEQYF.

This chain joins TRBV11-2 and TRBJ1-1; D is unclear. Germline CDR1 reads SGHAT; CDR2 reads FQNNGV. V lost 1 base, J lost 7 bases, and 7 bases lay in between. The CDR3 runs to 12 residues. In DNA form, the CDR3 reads TGTGCCAGCAGCTTAGGTGGGCGTGAAGCTTTCTTT. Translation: CASSLGGREAFF.

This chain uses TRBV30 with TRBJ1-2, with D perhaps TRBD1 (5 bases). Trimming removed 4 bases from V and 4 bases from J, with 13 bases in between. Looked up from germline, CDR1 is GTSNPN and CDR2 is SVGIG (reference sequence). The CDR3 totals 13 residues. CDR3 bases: TGTGCCTGGACGGACGGGGGGTCCTATGGCTACACCTTC. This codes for CAWTDGGSYGYTF.